Presented here are 11 T cell receptor beta chains from one specimen sequenced in a study of cytomegalovirus exposure and HLA in healthy donors. With 60 Vbeta and 13 Jbeta primers, the PCR was carried out. Sequenced by immunoSEQ multiplex PCR; TCRdb stores in-frame clones only, minus some. The sample holds 150,000 to 200,000 clones, around 83% seen once. The material sequenced was PBMCs. Source of these receptors: a woman between 18 and 29 years old in good health and CMV-seronegative.

The genes are TRBV2 and TRBJ1-5, with TRBD1 identical over 7 bases. This CDR3 region has 15 residues. Germline loops: CDR1 SNHLY, CDR2 FYNNEI. V dropped 7 bases and J dropped 4; count of bases not matched to a gene: 10. This CDR3 reads CASMGATGKNQPQHF. The CDR3 nucleotides are TGTGCCAGCATGGGCGCGACAGGGAAAAATCAGCCCCAGCATTTT.

The V gene is TRBV6-1, the J gene TRBJ1-2; possible D gene TRBD1, 5 bases. V was shortened by 0 bases and J by 6 bases, with 8 bases between the two germline ends. The CDR3 is 13 amino acids. Germline V gene data show CDR1 as MNHNS and CDR2 as SASEGT. The CDR3 loop is CASSEASRDGYTF. DNA of the CDR3: TGTGCCAGCAGTGAAGCGTCCAGGGATGGCTACACCTTC.

The chain links TRBV18 to TRBJ2-4; D gene ambiguous. Between the trimmed V and J ends, which lost 6 bases and 7 bases, there was a span of 10 bases. Germline V CDR1 and CDR2: KGHSH, LQKENI. This CDR3 contains 12 residues. The CDR3 protein is CASSEQNNIQYF. In DNA form, the CDR3 reads TGTGCCAGCTCGGAACAGAATAACATTCAGTACTTC. Full variable domain (rest looked up from reference TRBV18 and TRBJ2-4): NAGVMQNPRHLVRRRGQEARLRCSPMKGHSHVYWYRQLPEEGLKFMVYLQKENIIDESGMPKERFSAEFPKEGPSILRIQQVVRGDSAAYFCASSEQNNIQYFGAGTRLSVL.

The rearrangement joins TRBV30 to TRBJ1-1, with 7 bases aligning to TRBD1. There are 12 residues in the CDR3. Germline V gene data show CDR1 as GTSNPN and CDR2 as SVGIG (reference sequence). Germline trimming cut 2 bases from V and 5 bases from J; bases unmatched to any gene: 2. The CDR3 coding sequence is TGTGCCTGGAGTCCAGGGGGGACTGAAGCTTTCTTT. Its translation: CAWSPGGTEAFF.

The table lists this clone with a count of one. The rearrangement links TRBV5-4 to TRBJ2-2; D may be TRBD1 (7 bases). Germline assignment: CDR1 SGHNT and CDR2 YYREEE (reference sequence). Trimming took 4 bases from V and 6 from J, leaving 19 bases between them. The CDR3 is 16 residues long. This CDR3 reads CASSDDREENAGELFF. The CDR3 nucleotides are TGTGCCAGCAGCGACGACAGGGAGGAAAACGCCGGGGAGCTGTTTTTT.

The CDR3, as DNA: TGTGCCAGCAGTTTTTACCAGGGGGTGAAAGCAACTAATGAAAAACTGTTTTTT. This encodes CASSFYQGVKATNEKLFF. The J gene is TRBJ1-4, the V gene TRBV28; 7 nucleotides match TRBD1. The CDR3 runs 18 residues. Germline V gives CDR1 MDHEN, CDR2 SYDVKM. Losses at the gene ends were 3 bases for V and 0 bases for J; bases not matched to a gene: 10. Filled out from reference TRBV28 and TRBJ1-4, the complete variable domain reads DVKVTQSSRYLVKRTGEKVFLECVQDMDHENMFWYRQDPGLGLRLIYFSYDVKMKEKGDIPEGYSVSREKKERFSLILESASTNQTSMYLCASSFYQGVKATNEKLFFGSGTQLSVL.

The chain uses TRBV18 and TRBJ2-2; D is undetermined. The CDR3 totals 15 residues. Germline assignment: CDR1 KGHSH and CDR2 LQKENI. Trimming removed 4 bases at V and 0 bases at J, with 9 bases between. The CDR3 DNA reads TGTGCCAGCTCACGCGACAATCCGAACACCGGGGAGCTGTTTTTT. Translated: CASSRDNPNTGELFF.

The CDR3 bases are TGTGCCAGCAGTGAAGCCCGACAGGGAAACTATGGCTACACCTTC. Amino acid sequence: CASSEARQGNYGYTF. J is TRBJ1-2 and V is TRBV6-1, with TRBD1 identical over 7 bases. V was clipped by 0 bases and J by 2 bases; unmatched bases: 3. Germline-derived CDR1 and CDR2 are MNHNS and SASEGT. This CDR3 has 15 residues.

The genes are TRBV28 and TRBJ1-3; TRBD1 agrees at 8 bases. There are 15 residues in the CDR3. The V segment lost 6 bases and the J segment 4 bases; nucleotides outside the gene matches: 8. Germline V gene lookup returns CDR1 MDHEN and CDR2 SYDVKM. The CDR3 reads CASSSGGMGGNTIYF. In DNA, the CDR3 is TGTGCCAGCAGCTCAGGGGGCATGGGCGGAAACACCATATATTTT.

In its sample, this clone was seen a few times. The chain combines TRBV5-5 with TRBJ1-2; 7 positions match TRBD1. J was trimmed by 4 bases and V by 3 bases; bases with no gene match: 6. CDR1 and CDR2 (germline): SGHKS, YYEKEE (reference sequence). The CDR3 length is 14 residues. CDR3 protein: CASSSYQGGYGYTF. CDR3 bases: TGTGCCAGCAGCTCGTACCAGGGGGGCTATGGCTACACCTTC.

This clone appeared once. CDR3 bases: TGTGCCAGCCGTAACACCGGGGAGCTGTTTTTT. Amino acids: CASRNTGELFF. The chain recombines TRBV25-1 with TRBJ2-2; D gene uncertain. The V and J ends lost 8 bases and 2 bases respectively, with 3 bases between them. CDR3 length equals 11 residues. Germline V lookup: CDR1 MGHDK, CDR2 SYGVNS. The full variable domain, in which reference TRBV25-1 and TRBJ2-2 provide the parts outside the CDR3, is EADIYQTPRYLVIGTGKKITLECSQTMGHDKMYWYQQDPGMELHLIHYSYGVNSTEKGDLSSESTVSRIRTEHFPLTLESARPSHTSQYLCASRNTGELFFGEGSRLTVL.